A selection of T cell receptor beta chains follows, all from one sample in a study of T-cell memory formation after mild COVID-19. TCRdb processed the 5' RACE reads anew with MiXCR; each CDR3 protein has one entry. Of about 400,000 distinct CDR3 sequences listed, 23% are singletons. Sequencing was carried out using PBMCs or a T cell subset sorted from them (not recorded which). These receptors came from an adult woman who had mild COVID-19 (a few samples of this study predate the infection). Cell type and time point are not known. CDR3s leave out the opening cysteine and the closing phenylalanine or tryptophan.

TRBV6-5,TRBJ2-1,ASSYGTSGRGEQF
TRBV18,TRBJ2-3,ASLAGYSRITDTQY
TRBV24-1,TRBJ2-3,ATSDLSSTTDTQY
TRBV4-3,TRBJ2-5,ASSPETSGRAGETQY
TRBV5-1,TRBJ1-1,ASSLRTGDTEAF
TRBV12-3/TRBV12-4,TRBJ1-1,ASSGGQGLNTEAF
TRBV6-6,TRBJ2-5,ASTIADQETQY
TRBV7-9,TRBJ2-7,ASSLEGDSAYEQY
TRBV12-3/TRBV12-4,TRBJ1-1,ASRSSDTLNTEAF
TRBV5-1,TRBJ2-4,ASSLAPAGGVNIQY
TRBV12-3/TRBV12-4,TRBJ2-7,ASTRGLSSYEQY
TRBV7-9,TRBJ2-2,ASSMAVNTGELF
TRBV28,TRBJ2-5,ASSSAGMGETQY
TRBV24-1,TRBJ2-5,ATSDGWEETQY
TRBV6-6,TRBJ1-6,ASKATGNSPLH
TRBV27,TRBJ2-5,ASSLLSSPETQY
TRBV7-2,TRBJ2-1,ASRGLAGGPSSYNEQF
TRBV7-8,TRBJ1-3,ASSLAALTGLQTARDTIY
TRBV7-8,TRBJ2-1,ASSKNRDRGRNEQF
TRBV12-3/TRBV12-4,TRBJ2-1,ASSSAAGSRKEQF
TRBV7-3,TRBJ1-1,ASSPTGGSGTEAF
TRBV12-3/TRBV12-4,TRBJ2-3,ASSWNRGRADTQY
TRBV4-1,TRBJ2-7,ASSPTSSPTYEQY
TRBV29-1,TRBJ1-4,SGGGGNEKLF
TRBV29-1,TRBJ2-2,SVLAGRSNTGELF
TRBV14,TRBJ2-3,ASSQALAVTDTQY
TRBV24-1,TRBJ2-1,ATSRYNEQF
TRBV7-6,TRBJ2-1,ASSVGQVSYNEQF
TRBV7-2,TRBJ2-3,ASSLSMSAQY
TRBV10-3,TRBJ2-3,AISESTRGGLTDTQY
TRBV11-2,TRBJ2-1,ASSAAGGANEQF
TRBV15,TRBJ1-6,ATSRVRFSSPLH
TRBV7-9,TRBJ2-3,ASAGRSTDTQY
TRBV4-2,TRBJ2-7,ASSQANLGGLGEQY
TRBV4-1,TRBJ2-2,ASSQVPGYTNTGELF
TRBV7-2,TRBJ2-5,ASIQGPEETQY
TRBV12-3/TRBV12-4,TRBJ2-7,ASSRWGGAYEQY
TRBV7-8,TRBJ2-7,ASSGARTSGSYEQY
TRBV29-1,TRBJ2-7,SVIGAAPYEQY
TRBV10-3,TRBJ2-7,AISAGRDTYEQY
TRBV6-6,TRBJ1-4,ASSYSAGVNEKLF
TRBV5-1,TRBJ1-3,ASSLTGPGNTIY
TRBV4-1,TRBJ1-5,ASSLGQGDHQPQH